Listed here are 13 T cell receptor beta chains from one sample, sequenced in a study of OX40 agonist ivuxolimab in advanced cancers. Sequencing was performed with immunoSEQ multiplex PCR; in TCRdb, only in-frame clones are kept and a portion is missing. The sample carries 55,000 to 80,000 clones, about 85% recorded once. The source was CD4+ or CD8+ T cells sorted from blood, collected in a trial of the OX40 agonist ivuxolimab. Source of these receptors: an adult with an advanced solid tumor such as melanoma, head and neck, liver or kidney cancer.

This chain's CDR3 is CASSQGAAREQYF. The CDR3 nucleotides are TGTGCCAGCAGCCAAGGAGCAGCGAGGGAGCAGTACTTC. The V gene is TRBV14, the J gene TRBJ2-7, with no clear D. Germline assignment: CDR1 SGHDN and CDR2 FVKESK. This CDR3 spans 13 amino acids. V lost 1 base and J lost 7, with 11 bases in between.

The chain joins TRBV7-2 to TRBJ1-2; D is uncertain. V lost 1 base and J 2 bases, leaving 11 bases between the germline ends. Per the germline V gene, CDR1 is SGHTA and CDR2 is FQGNSA. The CDR3 is 15 residues long. The CDR3 here is CASSLGQVPNYGYTF. The CDR3 DNA is TGTGCCAGCAGCTTAGGGCAGGTTCCAAACTATGGCTACACCTTC.

This clone was seen a few times. CDR3 nucleotide sequence: TGTGCCAGCAGTCTCAGCGGGTCCACCGGGGAGCTGTTTTTT. This encodes CASSLSGSTGELFF. J is TRBJ2-2 and V is TRBV27; a possible D gene is TRBD2 (6 bases). Germline assignment: CDR1 MNHEY and CDR2 SMNVEV (reference sequence). The CDR3 loop spans 14 amino acids. V was shortened by 5 bases and J by 4 bases, with 11 bases between the two germline ends.

This chain links TRBV5-1 with TRBJ2-5, with no clear D. Germline CDR1 and CDR2: SGHRS and YFSETQ. Trimming cost V 0 bases and J 1 base, with 16 bases left between them. This CDR3 comprises 17 residues. The CDR3 DNA reads TGCGCCAGCAGCTTGGTGTTGACCGGGTCGATCCAAGAGACCCAGTACTTC. Translated: CASSLVLTGSIQETQYF. Full variable domain (missing parts from reference TRBV5-1 and TRBJ2-5): KAGVTQTPRYLIKTRGQQVTLSCSPISGHRSVSWYQQTPGQGLQFLFEYFSETQRNKGNFPGRFSGRQFSNSRSEMNVSTLELGDSALYLCASSLVLTGSIQETQYFGPGTRLLVL.

This rearrangement joins TRBV18 to TRBJ1-1; D is ambiguous. This CDR3 spans 15 amino acids. V was clipped by 3 bases and J by 5 bases, with 16 bases between them. Germline-derived CDR1 and CDR2 are KGHSH and LQKENI. The CDR3 is CASSPRTGGETEAFF. The CDR3, as DNA: TGTGCCAGCTCACCTCGGACTGGAGGAGAGACTGAAGCTTTCTTT.

J is TRBJ2-1 and V is TRBV11-2; the D gene is possibly TRBD1 (6 bases). The CDR3 has 15 residues. Germline V gene data show CDR1 as SGHAT and CDR2 as FQNNGV. V was trimmed by 5 bases and J by 0 bases, leaving 11 bases between them. DNA of the CDR3: TGTGCCAGCAGCCGAGGACAGACCTCCTACAATGAGCAGTTCTTC. As protein: CASSRGQTSYNEQFF.

The chain has TRBV10-2 and TRBJ2-2, with TRBD2 identical over 13 bases. V lost 3 bases, J lost 7 bases, and 11 bases stayed unmatched. In germline, CDR1 is WSHSY, CDR2 SAAADI. The CDR3 has 18 residues. Here the CDR3 DNA reads TGCGCCAGCAGTGACTGGGAAACTAGCGGGGGGGCCCTCGGGGAGCTGTTTTTT. The encoded protein is CASSDWETSGGALGELFF.

V usage is TRBV7-9 and J usage is TRBJ1-5; 7 bases map to TRBD1. The V and J ends lost 5 bases and 0 bases, in that order; junction bases with no gene match: 4. The V gene's germline CDR1 is SEHNR and CDR2 FQNEAQ (reference sequence). The CDR3 runs to 15 residues. The CDR3 bases are TGTGCCAGCAGCATGGGGACAGCTAGCAATCAGCCCCAGCATTTT. Its translation: CASSMGTASNQPQHF.

The table lists this clone with a few counts. The chain recombines TRBV28 with TRBJ2-5; D gene ambiguous. The CDR3 is 13 amino acids. V lost 10 bases and J lost 1, with 13 bases in between. From germline, CDR1 is MDHEN and CDR2 SYDVKM. CDR3: CAINRVIQETQYF. CDR3 sequence (DNA): TGTGCCATCAACAGAGTTATCCAAGAGACCCAGTACTTC.

The rearrangement joins TRBV5-4 to TRBJ2-6; D ambiguous. V lost 4 bases to trimming and J lost 1 base, with 9 bases between them. The CDR3 has 15 residues. Germline CDR1 reads SGHNT; CDR2 reads YYREEE (reference sequence). The CDR3 DNA sequence: TGTGCCAGCAGCCCAGCTCAATCTGGGGCCAACGTCCTGACTTTC. It yields the protein CASSPAQSGANVLTF.

The V and J genes are TRBV4-2 and TRBJ1-5; perhaps TRBD1 as D (6 bases). Trimming shortened V by 3 bases and J by 2 bases, and 11 bases separated the two germline ends. CDR1 is LGHNA, CDR2 YNFKEQ, per germline. CDR3 size: 15 residues. The CDR3 DNA follows: TGTGCCAGCAGCCAGGAAACAGGGCGCAATCAGCCCCAGCATTTT. Amino acids: CASSQETGRNQPQHF.

As to this clone: Mismatch with germline at one junction end may stem from a read error. V gene TRBV28 combines with J gene TRBJ1-1, with D possibly matching TRBD1 (5 bases). CDR1 and CDR2 from the germline V gene are MDHEN and SYDVKM. The CDR3 has 13 residues. The DNA for the CDR3 is TGTGCCAGCATTCCCGGGGGGAACGCTGAAGCTTTCTTT. It encodes CASIPGGNAEAFF.

This chain connects TRBV7-9 to TRBJ1-2; 7 nucleotides agree with TRBD1. V lost 3 bases, J lost 3 bases, and 4 bases stayed unmatched. The CDR3 runs 14 residues. The germline V gene has CDR1 SEHNR and CDR2 FQNEAQ (reference sequence). CDR3 protein: CASSFSQGDYGYTF. The DNA of the CDR3 is TGTGCCAGCAGCTTCTCTCAGGGGGACTATGGCTACACCTTC.